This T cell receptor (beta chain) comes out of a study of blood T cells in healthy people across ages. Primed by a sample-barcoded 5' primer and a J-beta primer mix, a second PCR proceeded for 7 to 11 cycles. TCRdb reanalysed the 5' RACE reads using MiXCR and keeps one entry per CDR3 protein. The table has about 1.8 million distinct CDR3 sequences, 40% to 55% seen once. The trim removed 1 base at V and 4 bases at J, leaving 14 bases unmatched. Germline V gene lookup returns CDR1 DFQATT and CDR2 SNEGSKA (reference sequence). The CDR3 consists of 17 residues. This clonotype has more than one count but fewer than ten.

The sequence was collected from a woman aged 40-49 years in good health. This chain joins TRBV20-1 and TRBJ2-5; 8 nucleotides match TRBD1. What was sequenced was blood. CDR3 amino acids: CSARGEQGAIPGETQYF. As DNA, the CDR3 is TGCAGTGCTAGAGGCGAGCAGGGGGCCATTCCAGGAGAGACCCAGTACTTC.